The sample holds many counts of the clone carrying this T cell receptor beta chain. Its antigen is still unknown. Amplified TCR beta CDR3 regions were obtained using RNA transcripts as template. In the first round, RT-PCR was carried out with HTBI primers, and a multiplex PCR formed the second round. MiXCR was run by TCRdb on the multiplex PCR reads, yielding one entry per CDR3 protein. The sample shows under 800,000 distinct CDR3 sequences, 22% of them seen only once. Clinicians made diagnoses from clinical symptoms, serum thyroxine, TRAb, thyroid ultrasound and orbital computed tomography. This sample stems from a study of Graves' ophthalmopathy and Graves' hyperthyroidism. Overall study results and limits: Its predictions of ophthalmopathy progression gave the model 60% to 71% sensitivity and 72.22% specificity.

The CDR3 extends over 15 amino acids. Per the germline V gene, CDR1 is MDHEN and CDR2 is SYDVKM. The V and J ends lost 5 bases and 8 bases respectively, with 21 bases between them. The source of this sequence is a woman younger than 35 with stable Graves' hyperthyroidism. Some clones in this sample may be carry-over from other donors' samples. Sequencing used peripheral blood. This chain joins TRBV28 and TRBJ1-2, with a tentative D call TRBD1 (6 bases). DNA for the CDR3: TGTGCCAGCAGTGGGCCGGACAGACAGTTGTTGGGCTACACCTTC. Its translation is CASSGPDRQLLGYTF.